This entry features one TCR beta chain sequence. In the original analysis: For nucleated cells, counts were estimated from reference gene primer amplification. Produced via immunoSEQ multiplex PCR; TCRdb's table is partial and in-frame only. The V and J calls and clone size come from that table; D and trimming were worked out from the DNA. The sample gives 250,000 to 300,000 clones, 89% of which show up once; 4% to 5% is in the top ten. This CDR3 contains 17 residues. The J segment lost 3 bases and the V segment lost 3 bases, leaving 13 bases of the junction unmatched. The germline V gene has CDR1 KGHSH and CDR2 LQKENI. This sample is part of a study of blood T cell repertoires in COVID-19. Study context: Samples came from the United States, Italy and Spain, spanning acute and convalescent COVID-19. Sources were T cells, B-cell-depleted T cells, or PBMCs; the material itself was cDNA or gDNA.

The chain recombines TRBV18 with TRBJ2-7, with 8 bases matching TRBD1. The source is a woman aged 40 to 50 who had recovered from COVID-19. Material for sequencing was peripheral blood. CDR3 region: CASSPYHTTGAHYEQYF. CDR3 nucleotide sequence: TGTGCCAGCTCACCCTACCATACGACAGGGGCCCACTACGAGCAGTACTTC. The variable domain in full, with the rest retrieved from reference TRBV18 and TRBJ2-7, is NAGVMQNPRHLVRRRGQEARLRCSPMKGHSHVYWYRQLPEEGLKFMVYLQKENIIDESGMPKERFSAEFPKEGPSILRIQQVVRGDSAAYFCASSPYHTTGAHYEQYFGPGTRLTVT.